Presented here are 10 T cell receptor beta chains from one specimen sequenced in a study of OX40 agonist ivuxolimab in advanced cancers. The protocol was immunoSEQ multiplex PCR, while the TCRdb copy is restricted to in-frame clones and leaves out a portion. The sample has some 85,000 clones, roughly 84% seen once. Source: CD4+ or CD8+ T cells sorted from blood, taken in a trial of the OX40 agonist ivuxolimab. The receptors come from an adult with an advanced solid tumor such as melanoma, head and neck, liver or kidney cancer.

V gene TRBV12-5 combines with J gene TRBJ1-2; D gene ambiguous. Germline CDR1 and CDR2: LGHNT and FRNRAP. V was trimmed by 1 base and J by 5 bases, leaving 8 bases between them. The CDR3 contains 13 residues. CDR3 sequence reads: CASGLARFYGYTF. The CDR3 DNA reads as TGTGCTAGTGGTTTGGCACGGTTTTATGGCTACACCTTC.

This chain joins TRBV7-9 and TRBJ2-7; either TRBD1 or TRBD2 may supply D (6 bases each). The CDR3 contains 14 residues. Germline values: CDR1 SEHNR, CDR2 FQNEAQ (reference sequence). V gave up 6 bases and J gave up 4 bases, with 16 bases separating them. CDR3 sequence: CASRKTGGSYEQYF. The CDR3 nucleotides are TGTGCCAGCAGGAAAACCGGGGGCAGTTACGAGCAGTACTTC.

V gene TRBV28 combines with J gene TRBJ2-5, with D perhaps matching TRBD2 (6 bases). Germline-derived CDR1 and CDR2 are MDHEN and SYDVKM. The CDR3 sequence is 13 residues long. Trimming stripped 8 bases from V and 5 bases from J, with 15 bases between. The DNA for the CDR3 is TGTGCCAGCTTAAGGAGGGGTGTGGAGACCCAGTACTTC. Its protein is CASLRRGVETQYF.

The genes are TRBV28 and TRBJ1-2, with 7 bases lining up with TRBD1. The CDR3 runs 16 residues. V shed 3 bases and J 2 bases; nucleotides not matched to a gene: 9. Germline lookup yields CDR1 MDHEN and CDR2 SYDVKM. CDR3 DNA sequence: TGTGCCAGCAGTTTTCCCCTGTCGACAGGGAACTATGGCTACACCTTC. Translating it yields CASSFPLSTGNYGYTF.

This clone was seen a handful of times. The V call is TRBV5-6, the J call TRBJ1-6; 9 bases agree with TRBD1. The CDR3 runs 14 residues. V dropped 8 bases and J dropped 13; count of bases not matched to a gene: 13. Germline CDR1 SGHDT, CDR2 YYEEEE. The CDR3 DNA reads TGTGCCAGTACCACCGGGACAGGGAAATCTCCCCTCCACTTT. Translated: CASTTGTGKSPLHF.

J is TRBJ1-1 and V is TRBV2; unclear D gene. Trimming shortened V by 8 bases and J by 3 bases, and 7 bases separated the two germline ends. Germline V gene sequence: CDR1 SNHLY, CDR2 FYNNEI. The CDR3 is 11 residues long. CDR3 loop: CASGRYTEAFF. The CDR3 DNA sequence: TGTGCCAGCGGTCGGTACACTGAAGCTTTCTTT.

This sequence joins TRBV27 and TRBJ1-1, with 9 bases identical to TRBD1. CDR1 MNHEY and CDR2 SMNVEV come from the germline V gene (reference sequence). This CDR3 is 16 amino acids long. Trimming removed 4 bases from V and 5 bases from J; junction bases left unmatched: 11. The DNA of the CDR3 is TGTGCCAGCAGTTCTCCGGGACAGGGAAGGGGAACTGAAGCTTTCTTT. Its translation is CASSSPGQGRGTEAFF.

J is TRBJ2-3 and V is TRBV29-1; no firm D call. Trimming left V 2 bases short and J 0 bases short, with 6 bases between. Germline assignment: CDR1 SQVTM and CDR2 ANQGSEA. The CDR3 consists of 13 residues. This chain's CDR3 is CSVESSSTDTQYF. CDR3 DNA: TGCAGCGTTGAATCCAGCAGCACAGATACGCAGTATTTT.

The rearrangement links TRBV6-5 to TRBJ2-7; 7 positions match TRBD1. The CDR3 covers 12 residues. Germline CDR1 and CDR2: MNHEY and SVGAGI. The ends lost 6 bases at V and 8 bases at J; junction bases unmatched: 7. CDR3 loop: CASSPQGEKQYF. The CDR3 coding sequence is TGTGCCAGCAGCCCCCAGGGGGAGAAGCAGTACTTC.

This clone was observed once. This chain connects TRBV14 to TRBJ2-3; unclear D gene. This CDR3 contains 14 residues. Trimming took off 0 bases at V and 1 base at J, with 5 bases between the two ends. In germline, CDR1 is SGHDN, CDR2 FVKESK. In DNA form, the CDR3 reads TGTGCCAGCAGCCAAGATCCAGGCACAGATACGCAGTATTTT. This gives the protein CASSQDPGTDTQYF.